The following is a T cell receptor beta chain sequence with its context. Method: immunoSEQ multiplex PCR; TCRdb's copy keeps in-frame clones and lacks some. Of roughly 77,000 clones in the sample, roughly nine tenths were seen once. The sample is drawn from a study of T cell responses to AZD1222 COVID-19 vaccine. CDR1 and CDR2 from the germline V gene are MRHNA and SNTAGT. V lost 0 bases and J 4 bases, leaving 10 bases between the germline ends. This CDR3 is 16 amino acids long. The genes are TRBV6-4 and TRBJ2-6, with a tentative D call TRBD1 (6 bases). This clonotype originated in an adult who received the AZD1222 COVID-19 vaccine. The material was peripheral blood, obtained 28 days after the second AZD1222 dose. The CDR3 sequence: CASSDSRGLGANVLTF. CDR3 nucleotides: TGTGCCAGCAGTGACTCTAGGGGGTTGGGGGCCAACGTCCTGACTTTC.